This entry describes one T cell receptor beta chain. The assay was immunoSEQ multiplex PCR, and TCRdb's table has in-frame clones only and misses some. The sample records tens of thousands of clones, around 94% being singletons. The data were obtained in a study of technical replicates of blood from a few donors. V gave up 2 bases and J gave up 0 bases, with 8 bases separating them. The germline V gene has CDR1 SGHAT and CDR2 FQNNGV. The CDR3 is 15 residues long. Sequencing was carried out using T cells isolated from PBMCs. The clonotype originates from a human donor in good health. This chain links TRBV11-2 with TRBJ1-3; no definite D call. This CDR3 is CASSLLGASGNTIYF. Written as DNA, the CDR3 is TGTGCCAGCAGCTTACTCGGAGCCTCTGGAAACACCATATATTTT.